This TCR beta chain was sequenced for a study of Ad26.COV2.S vaccination and SARS-CoV-2 variants. Study-level background: Intramuscular Ad26.COV2.S at 5x10^10 or 1x10^11 viral particles. Regarding the study as a whole: After vaccination, reports described spike-specific CD8+ and CD4+ T cell responses as showing substantial breadth. Non-spike TCR breadth showed similarity between vaccine and placebo recipients.

Regarding this clone: What it binds is not known.

Noted treatment: about 20 received Ad26.COV2.S at low or high dose, single or two shots; about 5 received placebo; per-sample allocation not given. Specimens were obtained on day 63 following the first vaccine or placebo injection. In Boston, an adult donor aged 18-55 years took part. The protocol was immunoSEQ multiplex PCR, while the TCRdb copy is restricted to in-frame clones and leaves out a portion. In the table there are about 350,000 clones, 88% of which are singletons. The specimen was peripheral blood, collected in a trial of Ad26.COV2.S vaccine versus placebo. The sequence was obtained from a person between 18 and 65 years old who received the Ad26.COV2.S COVID-19 vaccine or a placebo.

The chain's CDR3 is CASSLEGSSSYNEQFF. As DNA, the CDR3 is TGTGCCAGCAGCTTAGAGGGGTCTAGCTCCTACAATGAGCAGTTCTTC. The chain employs TRBV11-3 and TRBJ2-1, with D hard to call. The V and J ends lost 0 bases and 0 bases respectively, with 9 bases between them. The CDR3 is 16 amino acids. Germline V gene data show CDR1 as SGHNT and CDR2 as YENEEA.